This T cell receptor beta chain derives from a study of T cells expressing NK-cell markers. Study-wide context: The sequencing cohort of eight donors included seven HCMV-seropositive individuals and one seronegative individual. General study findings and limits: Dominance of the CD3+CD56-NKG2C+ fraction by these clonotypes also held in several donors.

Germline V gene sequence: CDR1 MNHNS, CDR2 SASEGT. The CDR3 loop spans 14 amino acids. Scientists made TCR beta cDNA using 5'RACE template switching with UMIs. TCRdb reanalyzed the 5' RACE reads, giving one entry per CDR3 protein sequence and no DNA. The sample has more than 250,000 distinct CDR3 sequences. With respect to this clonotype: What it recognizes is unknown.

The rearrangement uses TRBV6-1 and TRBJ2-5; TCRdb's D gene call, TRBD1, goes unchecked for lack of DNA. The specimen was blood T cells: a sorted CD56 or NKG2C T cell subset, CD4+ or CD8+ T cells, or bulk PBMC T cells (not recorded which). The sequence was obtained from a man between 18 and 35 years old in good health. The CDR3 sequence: CASSTQGARETQYF.